The 32 T cell receptor beta chains in this list originate from one sample, sequenced in a study of shared clonotypes between healthy human individuals. Repertoires were generated with immunoSEQ multiplex PCR, while TCRdb's copy carries only in-frame clones and drops some. The sample comprises about 1.5 million clones, roughly 96% of which are singletons, and approximately 1.1% rests with the top ten. The specimen sequenced was naive CD4+ T cells sorted from blood. Subset in this sample: CD45RA+ positively selected. The receptors shown here come from a man aged 25-40 years in good health.

The chain recombines TRBV11-3 with TRBJ2-2; D unclear. Deletions cut 4 bases from V and 4 bases from J, with 10 bases between. CDR3 length: 14 residues. The germline CDR1 and CDR2 sequences are SGHNT and YENEEA. CDR3 protein: CASSSHGSTGELFF. As DNA, the CDR3 is TGTGCCAGCAGCTCCCATGGATCCACCGGGGAGCTGTTTTTT.

V gene TRBV19 combines with J gene TRBJ2-5, with TRBD2 matching 8 bases. Germline CDR1 LNHDA, CDR2 SQIVND (reference sequence). V shed 3 bases, J shed 6 bases, and the junction held 9 bases outside the gene matches. The CDR3 runs to 15 residues. CDR3 loop: CASSIRVGGEKTQYF. As DNA, the CDR3 is TGTGCCAGTAGTATTAGAGTCGGGGGGGAGAAGACCCAGTACTTC. Supplemented by reference TRBV19 and TRBJ2-5, the full variable domain reads DGGITQSPKYLFRKEGQNVTLSCEQNLNHDAMYWYRQDPGQGLRLIYYSQIVNDFQKGDIAEGYSVSREKKESFPLTVTSAQKNPTAFYLCASSIRVGGEKTQYFGPGTRLLVL.

V gene TRBV5-1 combines with J gene TRBJ2-3; D is unresolved. CDR3 length equals 14 residues. V lost 7 bases and J 1 base, leaving 13 bases between the germline ends. Germline V gene data show CDR1 as SGHRS and CDR2 as YFSETQ. The CDR3 sequence is CASFVGPGTDTQYF. The CDR3 DNA sequence: TGCGCCAGCTTTGTTGGACCCGGCACAGATACGCAGTATTTT.

This sequence joins TRBV2 and TRBJ1-5, with TRBD1 matching 8 bases. V was clipped by 4 bases and J by 4 bases; unmatched bases: 6. The CDR3 runs 15 residues. Per germline, CDR1 SNHLY and CDR2 FYNNEI. The CDR3 loop reads CASSVSHRGNQPQHF. CDR3 coding DNA: TGTGCCAGCAGTGTTTCCCACAGGGGGAATCAGCCCCAGCATTTT.

The V call is TRBV7-8, the J call TRBJ2-1, with D perhaps TRBD2 (6 bases). V was clipped by 5 bases and J by 2 bases, with 13 bases between them. Germline V CDR1 and CDR2: SGHVS, FQNEAQ. This CDR3 is built from 15 residues. The CDR3 loop reads CASSPTLAPYNEQFF. CDR3 nucleotides: TGTGCCAGCAGCCCCACCCTAGCGCCCTACAATGAGCAGTTCTTC.

This chain links TRBV5-1 with TRBJ1-5, with D possibly being TRBD1 (5 bases). V lost 0 bases to trimming and J lost 3 bases, with 13 bases between them. The CDR3 covers 16 residues. The germline CDR1 and CDR2 sequences are SGHRS and YFSETQ. In DNA form, the CDR3 reads TGCGCCAGCAGCTTGGGGGGACTCGACAACAATCAGCCCCAGCATTTT. Its protein product is CASSLGGLDNNQPQHF.

DNA for the CDR3: TGTGCCAGCAGTCCGACAGGGGCGCAGGGTCAGCCCCAGCATTTT. It translates to CASSPTGAQGQPQHF. V is TRBV28 and J is TRBJ1-5; 8 bases fit TRBD1. The CDR3 has 15 amino acids. Germline V gene data show CDR1 as MDHEN and CDR2 as SYDVKM. J lost 6 bases, V lost 5 bases, and 9 bases had no gene match.

The rearrangement joins TRBV6-1 to TRBJ1-2; tentative D call: TRBD1 (6 bases). Germline CDR1 MNHNS, CDR2 SASEGT. Trimming removed 2 bases from V and 5 bases from J, with 15 bases in between. The CDR3 totals 15 residues. Here the CDR3 DNA reads TGTGCCAGCAGTGAATACGCAGGGCAGGGGTATGGCTACACCTTC. This translates into CASSEYAGQGYGYTF.

The genes are TRBV9 and TRBJ2-3; 9 nucleotides match TRBD1. Germline V gives CDR1 SGDLS, CDR2 YYNGEE. The CDR3 runs 19 residues. V gave up 4 bases and J gave up 1 base; unmatched junction bases: 16. For the CDR3, the DNA is TGTGCCAGCAGCCCTCCTGGGACAGGGAGGGGTTTTGGCACAGATACGCAGTATTTT. It codes for CASSPPGTGRGFGTDTQYF.

The J gene is TRBJ2-1, the V gene TRBV4-2; D not certain. The germline V gene encodes CDR1 LGHNA and CDR2 YNFKEQ. Between the trimmed V and J ends, which lost 0 bases and 3 bases, there was a span of 9 bases. The CDR3 length is 15 residues. CDR3 sequence reads: CASSQDPQDYNEQFF. For the CDR3, the DNA is TGTGCCAGCAGCCAAGATCCCCAGGACTACAATGAGCAGTTCTTC.

The chain has TRBV5-4 and TRBJ2-3, with TRBD2 identical over 12 bases. This CDR3 is built from 18 residues. The V and J ends lost 5 bases and 2 bases, in that order; junction bases with no gene match: 12. Germline CDR1 and CDR2: SGHNT and YYREEE (reference sequence). The CDR3 bases are TGTGCCAGCAGACTAAATCTAGCGGGAGGGCCTTACACAGATACGCAGTATTTT. Its translation is CASRLNLAGGPYTDTQYF.

This sequence joins TRBV7-7 and TRBJ2-7; D possibly corresponds to TRBD1 (6 bases). The CDR3 sequence is 13 residues long. The V end lost 5 bases, the J end lost 1 base, and 9 bases lay between the germline ends. Germline loops: CDR1 SSHAT, CDR2 FNYEAQ (reference sequence). The DNA for the CDR3 is TGTGCCAGCAGCCCAGGACAGTCCTACGAGCAGTACTTC. This codes for CASSPGQSYEQYF.

This clone was found once. The CDR3 DNA follows: TGTGCCAGCCAAACGACAGTTGGGACCGGGGAGCTGTTTTTT. Protein: CASQTTVGTGELFF. The chain combines TRBV18 with TRBJ2-2; TRBD1 might be the D (5 bases). Germline CDR1 is KGHSH and CDR2 is LQKENI. The CDR3 consists of 14 residues. The ends were cut back, 8 bases at V and 5 bases at J, with 15 bases in the middle.

The rearrangement links TRBV2 to TRBJ1-1; the match to TRBD1 covers 10 bases. The germline gives CDR1 SNHLY, CDR2 FYNNEI. The CDR3 is 17 amino acids. V gave up 6 bases and J gave up 4 bases; unmatched junction bases: 14. The CDR3 protein is CASRLDRDRGFRTEAFF. The CDR3 DNA reads as TGTGCCAGCAGGCTCGACCGGGACAGGGGATTTCGCACTGAAGCTTTCTTT.

The V call is TRBV7-2, the J call TRBJ2-7; possibly TRBD2 for D (6 bases). With 7 bases removed from V and 2 bases from J, the gap between germline ends came to 15 bases. The CDR3 spans 14 residues. CDR1 SGHTA and CDR2 FQGNSA come from the germline V gene. The CDR3, as DNA: TGTGCCAGCAACGGGGGTACTATTCCCTACGAGCAGTACTTC. Translated: CASNGGTIPYEQYF.

V gene TRBV10-3 combines with J gene TRBJ2-1, with D uncertain. The ends were cut back, 0 bases at V and 7 bases at J, with 10 bases in the middle. The CDR3 has 14 amino acids. The germline V gene encodes CDR1 ENHRY and CDR2 SYGVKD. Here the CDR3 DNA reads TGTGCCATCAGTGAGTCCGTCACTATTAATGAGCAGTTCTTC. It codes for CAISESVTINEQFF.

On this clone: In the same sample, other DNA sequences code for this CDR3. The rearrangement links TRBV2 to TRBJ2-1; 15 bases fit TRBD2. V gave up 4 bases and J gave up 9 bases; unmatched junction bases: 4. CDR3 length equals 15 residues. The germline V gene has CDR1 SNHLY and CDR2 FYNNEI. The CDR3 loop is CASSGTSGRAGEQFF. CDR3 in DNA: TGTGCCAGCAGTGGGACTAGCGGGAGGGCCGGTGAGCAGTTCTTC.

The CDR3 nucleotides read TGTGCCAGCAGCGGGGGGACTAGCGGGCGGAGCTCCTACAATGAGCAGTTCTTC. Protein: CASSGGTSGRSSYNEQFF. The chain links TRBV7-9 to TRBJ2-1; TRBD2 matches 12 bases. This CDR3 region has 18 residues. Germline trimming cut 5 bases from V and 0 bases from J; bases unmatched to any gene: 8. The germline V gene has CDR1 SEHNR and CDR2 FQNEAQ (reference sequence).

V is TRBV28 and J is TRBJ1-3; unclear D gene. The germline gives CDR1 MDHEN, CDR2 SYDVKM. The CDR3 has 15 residues. Trimming removed 5 bases from V and 0 bases from J, with 11 bases in between. CDR3 nucleotides: TGTGCCAGCAGTGTCCCGGGATCCTCTGGAAACACCATATATTTT. Translating gives CASSVPGSSGNTIYF.

V is TRBV6-6 and J is TRBJ1-1, with TRBD1 as a possible D gene (5 bases). The germline V and J ends were trimmed by 2 bases and 6 bases, with 10 bases remaining between them. There are 13 residues in the CDR3. CDR1 MNHNY and CDR2 SVGAGI come from the germline V gene (reference sequence). Here the CDR3 DNA reads TGTGCCAGCAGTTACGTAGGGGTCGCTGAAGCTTTCTTT. This translates into CASSYVGVAEAFF.

This chain connects TRBV5-4 to TRBJ1-1; D possibly corresponds to TRBD1 (5 bases). CDR3 size: 17 residues. V lost 4 bases, J lost 2 bases, and 21 bases lay in between. Germline V gene data show CDR1 as SGHNT and CDR2 as YYREEE (reference sequence). As DNA, the CDR3 is TGTGCCAGCAGCCCTGGCATACCTGGCGGGGCCAACACTGAAGCTTTCTTT. Amino acid sequence: CASSPGIPGGANTEAFF.

A note on this clone: This same CDR3 is encoded by further DNA sequences in the sample. The gene calls are TRBV9 and TRBJ2-2; D not certain. Between the trimmed V and J ends, which lost 4 bases and 5 bases, there was a span of 6 bases. The V gene's germline CDR1 is SGDLS and CDR2 YYNGEE. The CDR3 is made up of 12 amino acids. CDR3 coding DNA: TGTGCCAGCAGCCCTCATACCGGGGAGCTGTTTTTT. This sequence encodes CASSPHTGELFF. Combining the CDR3 with reference TRBV9 and TRBJ2-2 gives the whole variable domain DSGVTQTPKHLITATGQRVTLRCSPRSGDLSVYWYQQSLDQGLQFLIQYYNGEERAKGNILERFSAQQFPDLHSELNLSSLELGDSALYFCASSPHTGELFFGEGSRLTVL.

The V and J genes are TRBV21-1 and TRBJ2-2. TRBV21-1 is a pseudogene. The CDR3 contains 17 residues. CDR3 in amino acids: CASSKEGRVWITGELFF. In DNA, the CDR3 is TGTGCCAGCAGCAAAGAGGGCCGGGTTTGGATCACCGGGGAGCTGTTTTTT.

The rearrangement uses TRBV27 and TRBJ2-7; 8 nucleotides align to TRBD1. Trimming took 6 bases from V and 0 from J; bases not matched to a gene: 4. This CDR3 contains 14 residues. Germline CDR1 is MNHEY and CDR2 is SMNVEV (reference sequence). The CDR3 loop is CASSRQGTSYEQYF. CDR3 nucleotides: TGTGCCAGCAGCCGACAGGGGACCTCCTACGAGCAGTACTTC.

Written as DNA, the CDR3 is TGTGCCAGCAGTTTAGAGTACAGGGTTAGTGAAGGCTACACCTTC. Translation: CASSLEYRVSEGYTF. The chain carries TRBV28 and TRBJ1-2, with D perhaps matching TRBD1 (6 bases). Germline loops: CDR1 MDHEN, CDR2 SYDVKM. V was cut by 2 bases and J by 8 bases, with 18 bases left in between. CDR3 length equals 15 residues.

This chain joins TRBV11-2 and TRBJ2-7, with D possibly called TRBD1 or TRBD2 (5 bases each). CDR1 is SGHAT and CDR2 is FQNNGV in the germline V gene. The CDR3 has 18 residues. V dropped 1 base and J dropped 13 bases, with 32 bases sitting between them. CDR3: CASSLARPVRGHHPPGYF. The CDR3 nucleotides are TGTGCCAGCAGCTTAGCGAGACCCGTGAGGGGCCATCACCCGCCCGGATACTTC.

The chain has TRBV5-1 and TRBJ2-1; no clear D gene. V gave up 3 bases and J gave up 5 bases, with 9 bases separating them. This CDR3 has 13 amino acids. Germline CDR1 SGHRS, CDR2 YFSETQ. CDR3 nucleotides: TGCGCCAGCAGCTCCCCTCTTCACAATGAGCAGTTCTTC. It is translated as CASSSPLHNEQFF.

Notes on this clone: Within the sample, other DNA sequences also encode this same CDR3. This chain joins TRBV5-1 and TRBJ2-7; no firm D call. V lost 0 bases and J 5 bases, leaving 6 bases between the germline ends. Germline V lookup: CDR1 SGHRS, CDR2 YFSETQ. This CDR3 is 12 amino acids long. CDR3 in amino acids: CASSLGVHEQYF. In DNA, the CDR3 is TGCGCCAGCAGCTTGGGAGTCCACGAGCAGTACTTC. The entire variable domain, with the rest obtained from reference TRBV5-1 and TRBJ2-7, is as follows: KAGVTQTPRYLIKTRGQQVTLSCSPISGHRSVSWYQQTPGQGLQFLFEYFSETQRNKGNFPGRFSGRQFSNSRSEMNVSTLELGDSALYLCASSLGVHEQYFGPGTRLTVT.

The chain employs TRBV6-1 and TRBJ2-7, with 12 nucleotides matching TRBD2. The length of the CDR3 is 20 residues. Germline V gene data show CDR1 as MNHNS and CDR2 as SASEGT. The junction had 16 bases not matched to a gene; V was cut back by 0 bases and J by 4 bases. The chain's CDR3 is CASSEALPGLAGGRSYEQYF. DNA for the CDR3: TGTGCCAGCAGTGAAGCGCTTCCGGGACTAGCGGGCGGTAGAAGTTACGAGCAGTACTTC.

The chain links TRBV19 to TRBJ2-7, with 11 bases lining up with TRBD2. Per the germline V gene, CDR1 is LNHDA and CDR2 is SQIVND (reference sequence). V gave up 3 bases and J gave up 5 bases; unmatched junction bases: 6. The CDR3 runs 15 residues. CDR3: CASSMTSGMVHEQYF. The CDR3 coding sequence is TGTGCCAGTAGTATGACTAGCGGGATGGTCCACGAGCAGTACTTC. Full variable domain (outside the CDR3, taken from reference TRBV19 and TRBJ2-7): DGGITQSPKYLFRKEGQNVTLSCEQNLNHDAMYWYRQDPGQGLRLIYYSQIVNDFQKGDIAEGYSVSREKKESFPLTVTSAQKNPTAFYLCASSMTSGMVHEQYFGPGTRLTVT.

The chain employs TRBV29-1 and TRBJ2-7, with unresolved D. Germline loops: CDR1 SQVTM, CDR2 ANQGSEA. This CDR3 is 13 amino acids long. V lost 7 bases, J lost 0 bases, and 13 bases lay in between. Here the CDR3 reads CSGASRLSYEQYF. In DNA form, the CDR3 reads TGCAGCGGAGCAAGCCGCCTCTCCTACGAGCAGTACTTC.

The V and J genes are TRBV2 and TRBJ2-1; the match to TRBD2 covers 12 bases. V gave up 3 bases and J gave up 8 bases; unmatched junction bases: 5. Germline assignment: CDR1 SNHLY and CDR2 FYNNEI. The CDR3 covers 15 residues. Here the CDR3 DNA reads TGTGCCAGCAGTGATGGACTAGCGGGATTGCATGAGCAGTTCTTC. It is translated as CASSDGLAGLHEQFF. The full variable domain, completed using reference TRBV2 and TRBJ2-1, is EPEVTQTPSHQVTQMGQEVILRCVPISNHLYFYWYRQILGQKVEFLVSFYNNEISEKSEIFDDQFSVERPDGSNFTLKIRSTKLEDSAMYFCASSDGLAGLHEQFFGPGTRLTVL.